The entry that follows covers one TCR beta chain sequence. This sample is part of a study of OX40 agonist ivuxolimab in advanced cancers. At the level of the study: The patients received agonistic anti-OX40 (CD134) antibody ivuxolimab. Prior anti-PD-1, anti-PD-L1 or anti-CTLA-4 therapy was allowed; more than 30% had some.

Using immunoSEQ multiplex PCR, the repertoire was profiled, and TCRdb retains in-frame clones only, with some absent. The table lists roughly 20,000 clones, less than 85% of them singletons. The sequencing here drew on CD4+ or CD8+ T cells sorted from blood, taken in a trial of the OX40 agonist ivuxolimab. The clonotype was recovered from an adult with an advanced solid tumor such as melanoma, head and neck, liver or kidney cancer.

CDR3 amino acids: CASSLWGGGDEQFF. CDR3 coding DNA: TGTGCCAGCAGCTTATGGGGTGGGGGAGATGAGCAGTTCTTC. The rearrangement uses TRBV11-2 and TRBJ2-1; D is possibly TRBD1 or TRBD2 (5 bases each). The CDR3 is made up of 14 amino acids. Germline V lookup: CDR1 SGHAT, CDR2 FQNNGV. Trimming cost V 2 bases and J 8 bases, with 13 bases left between them. The full variable domain, rest sourced from reference TRBV11-2 and TRBJ2-1, is EAGVAQSPRYKIIEKRQSVAFWCNPISGHATLYWYQQILGQGPKLLIQFQNNGVVDDSQLPKDRFSAERLKGVDSTLKIQPAKLEDSAVYLCASSLWGGGDEQFFGPGTRLTVL.